The 3 T cell receptor beta chains given below trace back to one sample, sequenced in a study of T-cell reconstitution after alpha-beta-depleted transplantation in children. Study results and limitations: T-cell numbers and diversity one year post-transplant derived largely from freshly generated T cells.

Antigens for these TCRs are unknown. The library targeted TCRbeta and was prepared with unique molecular identifiers. TCRdb reanalysed the PCR reads using MiXCR and keeps one entry per CDR3 protein. The table includes 330,000 or so distinct CDR3 sequences, nearly 8% detected once. Sample: peripheral blood, taken 360 days after TCRalphabeta/CD19-depleted stem cell transplant. These receptors all stem from a female patient aged 2-10 years who had a stem cell transplant for Fanconi anemia, so the T cells may come from the graft donor.

In its sample, this clonotype was seen a few times. V gene TRBV15 combines with J gene TRBJ2-3; 10 bases match TRBD2. Trimming cost V 5 bases and J 1 base; bases outside gene matches: 6. The germline CDR1 and CDR2 sequences are LNHNV and YYDKDF (reference sequence). The CDR3 totals 16 residues. The DNA of the CDR3 is TGTGCCACCAGCGACCCCGGGACTAGCGGCACAGATACGCAGTATTTT. Translation gives CATSDPGTSGTDTQYF.

This clonotype was recorded many times. The chain uses TRBV11-2 and TRBJ2-1; TRBD2 matches 8 bases. With 2 bases clipped from V and 4 bases from J, the junction kept 7 bases outside the gene matches. Germline loops: CDR1 SGHAT, CDR2 FQNNGV. The CDR3 is made up of 16 amino acids. The CDR3 sequence: CASSLLGSGVYNEQFF. The CDR3 DNA follows: TGTGCCAGCAGCTTACTGGGTAGCGGGGTATACAATGAGCAGTTCTTC.

This clonotype was detected ten times or more. CDR3 coding DNA: TGTGCCAGCAGCGTAAGGCCGGGGAGAATTTCGACTGAAGCTTTCTTT. Amino acids: CASSVRPGRISTEAFF. The J gene is TRBJ1-1, the V gene TRBV9; no definite D call. Germline V gene data show CDR1 as SGDLS and CDR2 as YYNGEE. V gave up 1 base and J gave up 5 bases, with 18 bases separating them. The CDR3 consists of 16 residues.